This passage covers 17 T cell receptor beta chains from one sample sequenced in a study of breast tumors, draining lymph nodes, adjacent tissues. Breast cancer patients provided tissue from their axillary draining lymph nodes. TCRdb re-derived calls from the multiplex PCR reads in MiXCR, one entry per CDR3 protein. This sample has about 180,000 distinct CDR3 sequences; approximately 33% occur once, and the top ten carry around 4%. The sample was axillary lymph node tissue. The receptors were sampled from a female donor with breast cancer. Some clones in this sample may be carry-over from other donors' samples.

As to this clonotype: The junction shows a germline mismatch at one end, possibly a read error. This chain links TRBV6-1 with TRBJ2-7; D not certain. The CDR3 covers 13 residues. The germline gives CDR1 MNHNS, CDR2 SASEGT. The CDR3 sequence is CAGSFPFGYEQYF. DNA of the CDR3: TGTGCCGGCAGTTTCCCCTTCGGGTACGAGCAGTACTTC.

This clonotype was seen ten or more times. The V call is TRBV12-3 or TRBV12-4, the J call TRBJ2-2; D might be TRBD1 (6 bases). Trimming took 4 bases from V and 4 from J, leaving 13 bases between them. This CDR3 region has 15 residues. CDR3 in amino acids: CASSSGRGPTGELFF. The CDR3 DNA follows: TGTGCCAGCAGTTCGGGCAGGGGCCCCACCGGGGAGCTGTTTTTT.

A remark on this clonotype: A junction boundary mismatches the germline segment, possibly from a read error. The rearrangement uses TRBV7-3 and TRBJ2-6; D is perhaps TRBD1 (5 bases). Germline CDR1 is SGHTA and CDR2 is FQGTGA. This CDR3 has 15 residues. DNA for the CDR3: TGTGCCGGCAGCCCCGCGAGCTCTGGGGCCAACGTCCTGCCTTTC. This translates into CAGSPASSGANVLPF.

This clonotype has a count of ten or more. This CDR3 is CASSVDAGGYGYTF. The DNA for the CDR3 is TGTGCCAGCAGCGTAGATGCGGGCGGCTATGGCTACACCTTC. V usage is TRBV9 and J usage is TRBJ1-2; D not resolved. V shed 0 bases and J shed 4 bases, with 10 bases lying between them. There are 14 residues in the CDR3. Germline V CDR1 and CDR2: SGDLS, YYNGEE.

There are many counts of this clonotype. The chain couples TRBV4-1 to TRBJ2-5, with 7 bases that match TRBD2. The CDR3 is 15 residues long. Trimming at V came to 4 bases and at J to 4 bases, leaving 9 bases not matched to a gene. In germline, CDR1 is MGHRA, CDR2 YSYEKL. Here the CDR3 DNA reads TGCGCCAGCAGCCGGGAGGGCCTCTTATCAGAGACCCAGTACTTC. Encoded protein: CASSREGLLSETQYF.

This clonotype was found many times. The V call is TRBV2, the J call TRBJ2-7; maybe TRBD1 (6 bases). Germline V CDR1 and CDR2: SNHLY, FYNNEI. Trimming took 0 bases from V and 4 from J, leaving 13 bases between them. This CDR3 comprises 15 residues. The CDR3 loop is CASSEAPGVFYEQYF. The CDR3 coding sequence is TGTGCCAGCAGTGAAGCCCCAGGGGTTTTTTACGAGCAGTACTTC.

This clonotype was seen only a few times. This chain uses TRBV7-3 with TRBJ2-7; D possibly corresponds to TRBD2 (5 bases). Trimming took off 3 bases at V and 6 bases at J, with 9 bases between the two ends. Germline V gives CDR1 SGHTA, CDR2 FQGTGA. The CDR3 is 12 residues long. This CDR3 is CASSFPGGEQYF. The CDR3, as DNA: TGTGCCAGCAGCTTCCCAGGAGGCGAGCAGTACTTC.

V usage is TRBV6-5 and J usage is TRBJ1-2; 9 bases are a match to TRBD1. This CDR3 contains 14 residues. Trimming removed 4 bases from V and 0 bases from J; junction bases left unmatched: 0. Germline V gene sequence: CDR1 MNHEY, CDR2 SVGAGI. The DNA of the CDR3 is TGTGCCAGCAGTTGGACAGGGGCTAACTATGGCTACACCTTC. The encoded protein is CASSWTGANYGYTF.

Notes on this clonotype: Being one base from a much bigger clone, this may be a read error. The chain has TRBV19 and TRBJ2-1; D uncertain. Germline CDR1 is LNHDA and CDR2 is SQIVND (reference sequence). The CDR3 runs to 13 residues. The DNA for the CDR3 is TGTGCCAGTACCGTGAAACAAATAAATGAGCAGTTGTTC. Its protein is CASTVKQINEQLF.

This clonotype was seen ten or more times. The chain's CDR3 is CASSVEGFDTQYF. CDR3 in DNA: TGTGCCAGCAGCGTCGAAGGCTTCGATACGCAGTATTTT. The chain uses TRBV9 and TRBJ2-3; no reliable D call. The CDR3 is 13 residues long. The V gene's germline CDR1 is SGDLS and CDR2 YYNGEE. Trimming took 2 bases from V and 6 from J, leaving 10 bases between them.

This clonotype was detected many times. The chain joins TRBV6-1 to TRBJ1-2; 12 bases map to TRBD1. With 4 bases clipped from V and 6 bases from J, the junction kept 6 bases outside the gene matches. In germline, CDR1 is MNHNS, CDR2 SASEGT. The CDR3 has 15 residues. CDR3 DNA sequence: TGTGCCAGCAGTGCTTGGGACAGGGGGCTTGATGGCTACACCTTC. It specifies CASSAWDRGLDGYTF.

The chain is built from TRBV27 and TRBJ1-2; D is uncertain. CDR1 and CDR2 (germline): MNHEY, SMNVEV (reference sequence). The CDR3 consists of 15 residues. The ends were cut back, 6 bases at V and 0 bases at J, with 14 bases in the middle. The CDR3 here is CASRGEVAANYGYTF. The CDR3 coding sequence is TGTGCCAGCAGGGGTGAGGTAGCGGCTAACTATGGCTACACCTTC.

J is TRBJ2-7 and V is TRBV9; possible D gene TRBD1, 5 bases. Trimming took off 0 bases at V and 3 bases at J, with 10 bases between the two ends. In germline, CDR1 is SGDLS, CDR2 YYNGEE. The CDR3 contains 14 residues. This CDR3 is CASSVAPGIYEQYF. In DNA form, the CDR3 reads TGTGCCAGCAGCGTAGCCCCAGGGATCTACGAGCAGTACTTC.

Ten or more counts support this clonotype. The chain links TRBV6-5 to TRBJ2-7; possibly TRBD1 for D (5 bases). Germline V gene data show CDR1 as MNHEY and CDR2 as SVGAGI. Deletions cut 2 bases from V and 0 bases from J, with 5 bases between. This CDR3 is built from 13 residues. CDR3 region: CASSYTGSYEQYF. CDR3 DNA sequence: TGTGCCAGCAGTTACACAGGCTCCTACGAGCAGTACTTC.

This clonotype came up many times. The chain joins TRBV24-1 to TRBJ2-3, with TRBD2 identical over 7 bases. CDR3 length: 17 amino acids. CDR1 and CDR2 from the germline V gene are KGHDR and SFDVKD. After removal of 0 bases from V and 1 base from J, the junction contained 6 bases not matched to a gene. The DNA for the CDR3 is TGTGCCACCAGTGATTTGCCCCGAGGACTAGGCACAGATACGCAGTATTTT. Protein product: CATSDLPRGLGTDTQYF.

In its sample, this clonotype was seen a few times. The V call is TRBV11-2, the J call TRBJ2-1; 12 nucleotides align to TRBD2. V was pared by 5 bases and J by 0 bases, with 8 bases of the junction left unmatched. The CDR3 spans 18 residues. Germline V gives CDR1 SGHAT, CDR2 FQNNGV. The CDR3 sequence is CASSPGTSGYSSYNEQFF. CDR3 sequence (DNA): TGTGCCAGCAGCCCGGGGACTAGCGGGTACAGCTCCTACAATGAGCAGTTCTTC.

This clonotype appeared many times. The V gene is TRBV3-1, the J gene TRBJ2-5, with a tentative D call TRBD2 (6 bases). V lost 4 bases and J lost 3, with 15 bases in between. The CDR3 is made up of 15 amino acids. Per the germline V gene, CDR1 is LGHDT and CDR2 is YNNKEL (reference sequence). The CDR3 spells CASSPSSDPKETQYF. The CDR3 region has the DNA TGTGCCAGCAGCCCTTCTAGCGACCCGAAAGAGACCCAGTACTTC.